The following is a T cell receptor beta chain sequence with its context. It has no known antigen specificity. Base-call qualities are not available, and no considerably larger clone is one nucleotide away. For CDR1 and CDR2, the germline V gene lists SGHTA and FQGTGA. Germline trimming: 2 bases from V, 3 bases from J; junction bases outside gene matches: 3. Including the terminal cysteine and phenylalanine, the CDR3 comprises 15 residues. This entry keeps only the CDR3 DNA: 45 bases, framed from base 1. Patients with a history of autoimmune disease or receiving systemic immunosuppression were excluded from the trial. Peripheral blood for TCR sequencing was collected from all dose cohorts at baseline, on cycle 4 day 1, and on cycle 7 day 1. Samples came from an open-label, multicenter, first-in-human phase I dose-escalation trial of ivuxolimab. The trial enrolled adults with locally advanced or metastatic head and neck squamous cell, hepatocellular, melanoma or renal cell carcinoma. Before TCR sequencing, CD4+ and CD8+ T cells were separately sorted from peripheral blood.

Genomic DNA was extracted from sorted cells for sequencing of the TCRbeta CDR3 region. The immunoSEQ Assay was used for sequencing of TCRbeta CDR3 regions. TCRdb took over this immuneACCESS table, retaining in-frame rearrangements with V and J assigned. Such tables are incomplete; in checked studies, under half of the missing clones stem from an unresolved V gene, and the remainder is unexplained. The sample has approximately 99,000 clones on record, 90% to 96% of them singletons. The ten largest make up around 2% of the sample. The sample belongs to a study of OX40 agonist ivuxolimab in advanced cancers. In the study overall: Ivuxolimab, which targeted the costimulatory receptor OX40 (CD134), was an agonistic, fully human IgG2 monoclonal antibody. Intravenous ivuxolimab was administered to patients every 2 weeks at six dose levels: 0.01, 0.1, 0.3, 1.5, 3 and 10 mg/kg. Of the roughly 52 dose-escalation patients, hepatocellular carcinoma was present in approximately 20, melanoma in around 15, renal cell carcinoma in 9 and head and neck cancer in 9. A male proportion of 75% to 85% and a mean age of about 60 years, ranging from 23 to 79, were recorded for the dose-escalation cohort. Prior anti-PD-1, anti-PD-L1 or anti-CTLA-4 therapy was permitted, and checkpoint inhibitors had been received by about 36% of dose-escalation patients. Partial responses were achieved by three dose-escalation patients, of whom one had hepatocellular carcinoma and two had cutaneous melanoma. Peripheral TCRbeta sequencing was intended to test whether TCR sequence diversity was altered and clonal T-cell expansion was caused by ivuxolimab. The paper reports the monotherapy dose-escalation portion (N of about 51 patients) of the phase I ivuxolimab trial.

Paper-wide results and their limitations: Clonal expansion of both CD4+ and CD8+ blood T cells was observed from baseline to week 6 at doses 0.1 to 3.0 mg/kg. Low levels of normalized T-cell clonal expansion were also seen in some patients who did not respond. After ivuxolimab, more expanded clones were found on average in CD8+ T cells than in CD4+ T cells. In the 0.1-3.0 mg/kg groups, partial responders had among the lowest normalized peripheral clonal expansion, particularly in CD8+ T cells. Antigen specificity was not determined for the clonally expanded peripheral T cells.

The source is an adult with an advanced solid tumor such as melanoma, head and neck, liver or kidney cancer. Sample: CD4+ or CD8+ T cells sorted from blood, taken in a trial of the OX40 agonist ivuxolimab. This chain joins TRBV7-3 to TRBJ2-7, with TRBD1 identical over 11 junction bases. The DNA sequence is as follows: TGTGCCAGCAGCTTAGAAGGGACAGGGGGCTACGAGCAGTACTTC. This encodes CASSLEGTGGYEQYF.